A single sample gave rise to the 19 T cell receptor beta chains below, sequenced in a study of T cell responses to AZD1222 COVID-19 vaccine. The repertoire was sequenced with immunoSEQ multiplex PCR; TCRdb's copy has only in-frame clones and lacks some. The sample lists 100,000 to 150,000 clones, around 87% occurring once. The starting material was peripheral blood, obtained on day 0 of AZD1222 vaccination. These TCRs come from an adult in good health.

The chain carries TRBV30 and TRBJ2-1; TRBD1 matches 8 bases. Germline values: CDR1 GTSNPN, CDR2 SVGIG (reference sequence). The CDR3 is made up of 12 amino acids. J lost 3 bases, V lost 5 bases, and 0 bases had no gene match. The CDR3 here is CAWGQGYNEQFF. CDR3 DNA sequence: TGTGCCTGGGGACAGGGCTACAATGAGCAGTTCTTC.

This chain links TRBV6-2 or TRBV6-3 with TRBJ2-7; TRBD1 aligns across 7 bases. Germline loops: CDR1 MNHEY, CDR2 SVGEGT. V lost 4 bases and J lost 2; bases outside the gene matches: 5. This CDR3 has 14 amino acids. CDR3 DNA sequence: TGTGCCAGCAGTTCCGGACAGGCGCCCTACGAGCAGTACTTC. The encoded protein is CASSSGQAPYEQYF.

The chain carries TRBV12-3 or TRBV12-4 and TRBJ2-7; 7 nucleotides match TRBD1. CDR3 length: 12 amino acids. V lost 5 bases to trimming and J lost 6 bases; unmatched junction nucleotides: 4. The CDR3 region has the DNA TGTGCCAGCAGTAGACAGGGCTCCGAGCAGTACTTC. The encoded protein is CASSRQGSEQYF.

The CDR3 loop reads CATIAGGRAGELFF. The CDR3 nucleotides are TGTGCCACAATAGCGGGGGGCCGGGCCGGGGAGCTGTTTTTT. V usage is TRBV10-3 and J usage is TRBJ2-2; 10 bases are a match to TRBD2. Germline CDR1 ENHRY, CDR2 SYGVKD. V gave up 10 bases and J gave up 6 bases; unmatched junction bases: 8. The CDR3 spans 14 residues.

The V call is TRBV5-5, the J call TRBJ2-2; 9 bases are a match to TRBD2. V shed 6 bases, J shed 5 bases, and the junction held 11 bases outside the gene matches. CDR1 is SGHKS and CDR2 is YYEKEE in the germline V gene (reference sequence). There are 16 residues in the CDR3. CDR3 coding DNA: TGTGCCAGCACCTGGGGTAGCGGGGGTCAAACCGGGGAGCTGTTTTTT. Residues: CASTWGSGGQTGELFF.

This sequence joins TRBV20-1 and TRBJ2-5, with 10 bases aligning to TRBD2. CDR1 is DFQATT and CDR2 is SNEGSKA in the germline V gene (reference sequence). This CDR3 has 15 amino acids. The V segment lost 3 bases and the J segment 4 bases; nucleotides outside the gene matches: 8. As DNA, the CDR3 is TGCAGTGCTAGTGAGGGACTAGCGTCCGGAGAGACCCAGTACTTC. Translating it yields CSASEGLASGETQYF.

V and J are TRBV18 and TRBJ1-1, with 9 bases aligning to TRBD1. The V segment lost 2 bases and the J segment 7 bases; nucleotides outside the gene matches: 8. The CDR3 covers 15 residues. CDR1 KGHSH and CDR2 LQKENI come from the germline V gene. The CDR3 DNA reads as TGTGCCAGCTCACCAACTACAGGGGGCTTTGGTGAAGCTTTCTTT. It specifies CASSPTTGGFGEAFF.

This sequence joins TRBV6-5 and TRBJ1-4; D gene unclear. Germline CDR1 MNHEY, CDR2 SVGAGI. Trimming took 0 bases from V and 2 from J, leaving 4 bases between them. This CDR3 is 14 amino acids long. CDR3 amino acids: CASSYSVTNEKLFF. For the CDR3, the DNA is TGTGCCAGCAGTTACTCGGTTACTAATGAAAAACTGTTTTTT.

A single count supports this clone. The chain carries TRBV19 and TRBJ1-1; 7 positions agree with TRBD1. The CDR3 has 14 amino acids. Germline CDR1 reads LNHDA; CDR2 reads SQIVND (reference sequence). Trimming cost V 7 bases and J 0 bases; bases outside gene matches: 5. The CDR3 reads CASTAGTVNTEAFF. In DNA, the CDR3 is TGTGCCAGTACCGCCGGGACAGTGAACACTGAAGCTTTCTTT.

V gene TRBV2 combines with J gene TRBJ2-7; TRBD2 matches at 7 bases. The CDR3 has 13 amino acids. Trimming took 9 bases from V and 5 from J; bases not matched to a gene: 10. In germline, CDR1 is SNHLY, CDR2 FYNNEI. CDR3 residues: CASKVSGSNEQYF. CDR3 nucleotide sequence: TGTGCCAGTAAGGTTAGCGGGTCCAACGAGCAGTACTTC. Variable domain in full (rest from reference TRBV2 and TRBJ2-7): EPEVTQTPSHQVTQMGQEVILRCVPISNHLYFYWYRQILGQKVEFLVSFYNNEISEKSEIFDDQFSVERPDGSNFTLKIRSTKLEDSAMYFCASKVSGSNEQYFGPGTRLTVT.

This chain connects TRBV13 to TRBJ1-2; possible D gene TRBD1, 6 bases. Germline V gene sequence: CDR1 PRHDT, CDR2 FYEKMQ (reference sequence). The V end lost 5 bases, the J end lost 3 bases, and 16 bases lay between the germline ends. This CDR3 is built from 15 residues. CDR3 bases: TGTGCCAGCAGCCTACAACAGGGCCAGGACTATGGCTACACCTTC. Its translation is CASSLQQGQDYGYTF.

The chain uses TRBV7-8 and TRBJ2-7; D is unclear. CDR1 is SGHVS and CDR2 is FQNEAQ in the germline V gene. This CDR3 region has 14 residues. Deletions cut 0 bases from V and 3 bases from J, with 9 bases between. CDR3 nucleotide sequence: TGTGCCAGCAGCTTAGCCCGCAGCCGCTACGAGCAGTACTTC. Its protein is CASSLARSRYEQYF.

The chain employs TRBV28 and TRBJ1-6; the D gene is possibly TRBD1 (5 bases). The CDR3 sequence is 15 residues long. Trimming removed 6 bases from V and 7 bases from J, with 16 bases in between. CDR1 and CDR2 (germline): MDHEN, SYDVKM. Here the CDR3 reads CASRFSGIYNSPLHF. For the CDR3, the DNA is TGTGCCAGCAGATTTTCAGGGATTTACAATTCACCCCTCCACTTT.

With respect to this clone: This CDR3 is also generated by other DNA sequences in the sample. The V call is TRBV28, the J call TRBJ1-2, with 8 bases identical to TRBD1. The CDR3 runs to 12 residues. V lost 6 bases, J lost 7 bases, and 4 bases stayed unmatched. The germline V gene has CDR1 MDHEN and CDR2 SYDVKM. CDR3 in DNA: TGTGCCAGCAGCTCCGGGACAGGTGGCTACACCTTC. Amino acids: CASSSGTGGYTF.

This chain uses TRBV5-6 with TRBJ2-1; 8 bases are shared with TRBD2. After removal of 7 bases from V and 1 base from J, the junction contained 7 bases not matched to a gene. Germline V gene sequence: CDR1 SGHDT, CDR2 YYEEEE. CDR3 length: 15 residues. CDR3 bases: TGTGCCAGCGCCCGCGGGGGGTCATCCTACAATGAGCAGTTCTTC. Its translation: CASARGGSSYNEQFF.

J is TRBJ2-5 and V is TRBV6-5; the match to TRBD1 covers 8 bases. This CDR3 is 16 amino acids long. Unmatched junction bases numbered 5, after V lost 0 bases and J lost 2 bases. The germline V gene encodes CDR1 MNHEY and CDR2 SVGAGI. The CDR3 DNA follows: TGTGCCAGCAGTTACTCGCCTGGACAGGGTCAAGAGACCCAGTACTTC. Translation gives CASSYSPGQGQETQYF.

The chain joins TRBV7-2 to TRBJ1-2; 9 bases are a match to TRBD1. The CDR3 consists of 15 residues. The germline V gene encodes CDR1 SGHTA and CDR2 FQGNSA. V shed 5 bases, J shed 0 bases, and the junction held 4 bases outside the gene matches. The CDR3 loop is CASSPGTGPNYGYTF. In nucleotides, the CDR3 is TGTGCCAGCAGCCCCGGGACAGGGCCTAACTATGGCTACACCTTC.

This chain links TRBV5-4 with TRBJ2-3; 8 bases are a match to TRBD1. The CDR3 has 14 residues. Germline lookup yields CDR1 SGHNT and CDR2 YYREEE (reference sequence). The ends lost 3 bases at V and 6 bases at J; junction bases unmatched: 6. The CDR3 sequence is CASSWGQADDTQYF. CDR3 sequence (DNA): TGTGCCAGCAGCTGGGGACAGGCAGATGATACGCAGTATTTT.

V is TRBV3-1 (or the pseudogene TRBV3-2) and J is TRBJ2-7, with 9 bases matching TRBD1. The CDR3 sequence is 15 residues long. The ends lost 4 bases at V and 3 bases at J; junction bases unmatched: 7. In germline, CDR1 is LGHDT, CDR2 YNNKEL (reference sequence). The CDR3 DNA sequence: TGTGCCAGCAGCCGGGGGGGGACAGGGAGCTACGAGCAGTACTTC. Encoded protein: CASSRGGTGSYEQYF.